This T cell receptor (beta chain) was observed in a study of CD8+CD57+ T cells in acquired aplastic anemia. Study-level information: Isolated CD4+ and CD8+ cells, once sorted, yielded DNA averaging around 3 ug.

Study conclusions and caveats: Found in both controls and patients were approximately 29 CD8+ CDR3 sequences.

CDR1 is MNHEY, CDR2 SMNVEV, per germline (reference sequence). Trimming shortened V by 0 bases and J by 7 bases, and 16 bases separated the two germline ends. The CDR3 runs to 16 residues. Profiles of TCR beta VDJ and CDR3 were generated from a genomic DNA template. MiXCR, run by TCRdb on the reads, gives a single entry per CDR3 protein. Counted here are 150,000 to 200,000 distinct CDR3 sequences, around half occurring once; the ten biggest clones make up around 1%. This clonotype was seen a few times. The antigen is unknown. Before being chosen for sequencing, patients had shown CD8+CD57+ cell expansion by flow cytometry. Severe acquired aplastic anemia was the diagnosis recorded for all patients. The study sampled blood from patients who had received no therapy.

Sequenced input: sorted CD4+, CD8+, or CD8+CD57+ T cells (not recorded which) from PBMCs. The clonotype originates from a human donor with aplastic anemia. The chain couples TRBV27 to TRBJ1-5; TRBD1 is a possible D gene (5 bases). The CDR3 sequence: CASSLSGTPAQQPQHF. The DNA for the CDR3 is TGTGCCAGCAGTTTATCCGGGACCCCGGCGCAACAGCCCCAGCATTTT.